The TCR beta chain under discussion was sequenced for a study of blood T cell repertoires in COVID-19. Study-level information: The United States, Italy and Spain provided the acute and convalescent COVID-19 samples. The analysed material was cDNA or gDNA that came from T cells, B-cell-depleted T cells, or PBMCs.

The CDR3 contains 14 residues. From germline, CDR1 is KGHSH and CDR2 LQKENI. Trimming took off 3 bases at V and 9 bases at J, with 15 bases between the two ends. Per the authors' pipeline: Amplification of reference gene primers provided the estimated nucleated cell counts. Measured with immunoSEQ multiplex PCR; TCRdb has only the in-frame clones, and not every one. V, J and clone size reflect that table, while D and trimming were determined from the DNA. Of fewer than 50,000 clones listed, over 65% are singletons. The sequenced sample was peripheral blood. The V and J genes are TRBV18 and TRBJ1-5; no clear D gene. This clonotype was sampled from an elderly man with acute or convalescent COVID-19. CDR3: CASSPTPQYGPQHF. In DNA, the CDR3 is TGTGCCAGCTCACCGACCCCACAGTATGGGCCCCAGCATTTT.